This is a list of T cell receptor beta chains from one sample in a study of somatic mutations in cytotoxic T cells in rheumatoid arthritis. Generated by immunoSEQ multiplex PCR, the TCRdb table keeps only in-frame clones and is missing some. The sample includes approximately 20,000 clones, approximately 80% of them seen just once. The sequenced material came from CD8+ T cells sorted from blood. The receptors originated from a man between 18 and 35 years old with rheumatoid arthritis. Each CDR3 is given with its conserved first and last residue. The D gene is left open where the match is weak. Some rows mark clone size as missing; the rest say once, few, many or name a class of expanded clone.

d_gene,v_gene,j_gene,abundance,CDR3nt,CDR3aa
TRBD1,TRBV29-1,TRBJ2-7,once,TGCAGCGCCGGCCACATGGGACAGGGGGCAAGGAGCTCCTACGAGCAGTACTTC,CSAGHMGQGARSSYEQYF
NA,TRBV4-1,TRBJ1-3,NA,TGCGCCAGCAGCCAAATAGGGGGAGGCAACACCATATATTTT,CASSQIGGGNTIYF
NA,TRBV5-6,TRBJ1-1,NA,TGTGCCAGCAGCTTGGATCCTTTAGCGGAGGCTTTCTTT,CASSLDPLAEAFF
NA,TRBV15,TRBJ2-7,NA,TGTGCCACCAGCAGAGATAGGGGCGGCGAGCAGTACTTC,CATSRDRGGEQYF
NA,TRBV4-3,TRBJ2-3,NA,TGCGCCAGCAGCCAAGTTTTCCGACGGGGGCCAGATACGCAGTATTTT,CASSQVFRRGPDTQYF
NA,TRBV5-6,TRBJ2-7,NA,TGTGCCAGCAGCTTGGGCAGTGGCGAGCAGTACTTC,CASSLGSGEQYF
NA,TRBV27,TRBJ1-6,NA,TGTGCCAGCAGTACCCCCGGGGGGCCCCTCCACTTT,CASSTPGGPLHF
NA,TRBV5-6,TRBJ2-7,NA,TGTGCCAGCAGCATTATTTCGGTCCACGAGCAGTACTTC,CASSIISVHEQYF
NA,TRBV7-6,TRBJ1-5,NA,TGTGCCAGCAGCTTAGGTTCAGGGGGCAATCAGCCCCAGCATTTT,CASSLGSGGNQPQHF
TRBD1,TRBV6-6,TRBJ2-7,NA,TGTGCCAGCACAAACCGGGACAGTGCGCGCGAGCAGTACTTC,CASTNRDSAREQYF
NA,TRBV4-3,TRBJ1-2,NA,TGCGCCAGCAGCCCAAGGTCGGGTCAGTTCTATGGCTACACCTTC,CASSPRSGQFYGYTF
NA,TRBV4-2,TRBJ2-7,NA,TGTGCCAGCAGCCAAGATCGGCAGGGGCCGATCTCCTACGAGCAGTACTTC,CASSQDRQGPISYEQYF
NA,TRBV19,TRBJ1-6,NA,TGTGCCAGTAGTATAGATCTGGCGGGGTTCCAGGGTAATTCACCCCTCCACTTT,CASSIDLAGFQGNSPLHF
NA,TRBV11-2,TRBJ2-2,NA,TGTGCCAGCGGCGGGCTCGAGGACACCGGGGAGCTGTTTTTT,CASGGLEDTGELFF